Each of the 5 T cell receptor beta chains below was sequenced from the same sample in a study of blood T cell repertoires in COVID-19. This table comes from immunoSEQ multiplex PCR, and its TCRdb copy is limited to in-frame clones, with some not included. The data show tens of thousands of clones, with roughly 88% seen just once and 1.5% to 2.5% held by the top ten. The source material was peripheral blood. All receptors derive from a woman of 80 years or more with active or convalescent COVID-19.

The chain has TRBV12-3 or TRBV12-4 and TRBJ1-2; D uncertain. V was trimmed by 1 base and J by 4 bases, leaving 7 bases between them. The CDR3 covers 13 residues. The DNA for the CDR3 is TGTGCCAGCAGTTTAGGCCGGGGCTATGGCTACACCTTC. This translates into CASSLGRGYGYTF.

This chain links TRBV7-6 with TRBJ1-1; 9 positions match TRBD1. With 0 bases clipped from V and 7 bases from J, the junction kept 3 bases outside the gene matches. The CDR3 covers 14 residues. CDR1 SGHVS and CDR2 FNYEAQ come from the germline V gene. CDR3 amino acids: CASSLAGQGSEAFF. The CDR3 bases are TGTGCCAGCAGCTTAGCTGGACAGGGGAGTGAAGCTTTCTTT.

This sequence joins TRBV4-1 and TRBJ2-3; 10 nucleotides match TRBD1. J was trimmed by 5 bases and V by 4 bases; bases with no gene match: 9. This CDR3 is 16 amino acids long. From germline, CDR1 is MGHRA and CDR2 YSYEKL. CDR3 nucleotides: TGCGCCAGCAGCCTGACCCAGACAGGGGGCAGAGATACGCAGTATTTT. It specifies CASSLTQTGGRDTQYF.

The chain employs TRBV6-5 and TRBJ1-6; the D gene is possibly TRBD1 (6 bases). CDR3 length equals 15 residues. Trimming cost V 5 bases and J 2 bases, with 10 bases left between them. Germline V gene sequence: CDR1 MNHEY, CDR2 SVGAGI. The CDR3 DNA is TGTGCCAGCAGTAACAGGGTCGCCTATAATTCACCCCTCCACTTT. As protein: CASSNRVAYNSPLHF.

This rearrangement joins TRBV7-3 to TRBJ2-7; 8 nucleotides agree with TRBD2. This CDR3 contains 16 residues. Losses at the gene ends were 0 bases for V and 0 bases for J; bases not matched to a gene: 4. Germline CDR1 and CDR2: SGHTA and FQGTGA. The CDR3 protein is CASSLTASGSSYEQYF. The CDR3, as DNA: TGTGCCAGCAGCTTAACGGCTAGCGGGTCCTCCTACGAGCAGTACTTC.